These T cell receptor beta chains were read from a single sample in a study of CD8+ T cells in alopecia areata. Data came from immunoSEQ multiplex PCR; TCRdb stores just in-frame clones and leaves some out. Found here are 110,000 or so clones, less than 80% of them singletons; the top ten hold roughly 3.1%. The sequencing input was CD4+ T cells sorted from blood. These receptors were collected from a human donor in good health. Each CDR3 is given with its conserved first and last residue. D genes are given only for firm matches. Rows may omit the clone size; those that give it use once, few, many or a size class.

d_call,clone_size,j_call,v_call,cdr3_nt,cdr3_aa
-,-,TRBJ1-5,TRBV30,TGTGCCTGGAGTGTGGGGGGGCCCCAGCATTTT,CAWSVGGPQHF
-,-,TRBJ2-2,TRBV15,TGTGCCACCAGCCCCCAGTTGGGCGGGGAGCTGTTTTTT,CATSPQLGGELFF
TRBD1,-,TRBJ1-2,TRBV5-1,TGCGCCAGCAGCTTGGCCCTCGGGACAGGGGCTGATGGCTACACCTTC,CASSLALGTGADGYTF
-,few,TRBJ1-2,TRBV19,TGTGCCAGTAGTATTGGCAGGGGCTATGGCTACACCTTC,CASSIGRGYGYTF
TRBD1,many,TRBJ2-1,TRBV5-8,TGTGCCAGCAGCTTAAGGGACAGGGGGTACAATGAGCAGTTCTTC,CASSLRDRGYNEQFF
-,-,TRBJ2-1,TRBV29-1,TGCAGCGTTGATGCTCTTCGTGATGAGCAGTTCTTC,CSVDALRDEQFF
TRBD1,-,TRBJ1-2,TRBV2,TGTGCCAGCAAGACAGGGTGGAATGGCTACACCTTC,CASKTGWNGYTF
TRBD1,once,TRBJ1-5,TRBV11-2,TGTGCCAGCAGCTTAGGACAGGGTGGTCAGCCCCAGCATTTT,CASSLGQGGQPQHF
TRBD1,-,TRBJ1-2,TRBV29-1,TGCAGCTCCTTCGGACAGGGCTATGGCTACACCTTC,CSSFGQGYGYTF
-,-,TRBJ1-1,TRBV2,TGTGCCAGCAGCCTCATCACTGAAGCTTTCTTT,CASSLITEAFF
-,-,TRBJ2-5,TRBV14,TGTGCCAGCAGCCCGGTAGTCCAAGAGACCCAGTACTTC,CASSPVVQETQYF
-,-,TRBJ2-2,TRBV15,TGTGCCACCAGCAGAGAAGGGCTCGGCAGCGCGAACACCGGGGAGCTGTTTTTT,CATSREGLGSANTGELFF
-,few,TRBJ1-2,TRBV19,TGTGCCAGTAGTTTAAAGGCCGCGCGGCTATCCGGCTACACCTTC,CASSLKAARLSGYTF
-,-,TRBJ2-3,TRBV11-2,TGTGCCAGCAGCTTACAGTCGCGGGCTGGAGATACGCAGTATTTT,CASSLQSRAGDTQYF
-,-,TRBJ2-7,TRBV6-5,TGTGCCAGCAGTTACTCAGGACAGTTAGCCTACGAGCAGTACTTC,CASSYSGQLAYEQYF
-,-,TRBJ2-7,TRBV29-1,TGCAGCGTTGAACCTAGGTGGGGAGGCGAGCAGTACTTC,CSVEPRWGGEQYF
-,-,TRBJ1-5,TRBV2,TGTGCCAGCAGGGCGGGACCGAATCAGCCCCAGCATTTT,CASRAGPNQPQHF
-,-,TRBJ2-5,TRBV4-1,TGCGCCAGCAGCCAAGAAGATGGCATGGAGACCCAGTACTTC,CASSQEDGMETQYF
-,few,TRBJ1-5,TRBV29-1,TGCAGCGTTGAAGAGCACCTGGGGACCCAGCATTTT,CSVEEHLGTQHF
-,-,TRBJ1-2,TRBV30,TGTGCCGGAAGGGACGATGTCATCTATGGCTACACCTTC,CAGRDDVIYGYTF
TRBD2,-,TRBJ2-3,TRBV30,TGTGCCTGGAGTGTACTAGCGGGGGGAGCAGATACGCAGTATTTT,CAWSVLAGGADTQYF
TRBD2,-,TRBJ2-3,TRBV2,TGTGCCAGCAGGAATATAGGAGCGGGGGCTAGCACAGATACGCAGTATTTT,CASRNIGAGASTDTQYF
TRBD2,-,TRBJ2-3,TRBV5-4,TGTGCCAGCCATGTGGGGGGGATAACAGATACGCAGTATTTT,CASHVGGITDTQYF
-,few,TRBJ1-4,TRBV6-1,TGTGCCAGCAGTGACAGGTCCGGGGCAACTAATGAAAAACTGTTTTTT,CASSDRSGATNEKLFF
TRBD1,few,TRBJ2-4,TRBV30,TGTGCCTGGAGCACAGGGGGGCTAGCCAAAAACATTCAGTACTTC,CAWSTGGLAKNIQYF
-,-,TRBJ1-4,TRBV20-1,TGCAGTGCGGATAATGAAAAACTGTTTTTT,CSADNEKLFF
-,-,TRBJ1-2,TRBV10-3,TGTGCCACATACGACACGAGCTATGGCTACACCTTC,CATYDTSYGYTF
TRBD1,-,TRBJ2-7,TRBV5-1,TGCGCCAGCAGCTTGAACAGGGGGTCCTCCTACGAGCAGTACTTC,CASSLNRGSSYEQYF
-,-,TRBJ2-4,TRBV6-5,TGTGCCAGCAGTTACGAACGGGCAGTAGCCAAAAACATTCAGTACTTC,CASSYERAVAKNIQYF
-,medium-sized,TRBJ1-6,TRBV2,TGTGCCAGCAGTGAAATCGCTAATTCACCCCTCCACTTT,CASSEIANSPLHF
-,-,TRBJ2-3,TRBV30,TGTGCCTGGGCCCACGCAGATACGCAGTATTTT,CAWAHADTQYF
-,-,TRBJ2-7,TRBV2,TGTGCCAGCAGCGGACAGTACGAGCAGTACTTC,CASSGQYEQYF
-,-,TRBJ2-7,TRBV5-4,TGTGCCAGCAGCACGGGGCGCAGCTACGAGCAGTACTTC,CASSTGRSYEQYF
-,-,TRBJ1-5,TRBV6-1,TGTGCCAGCAGTGAACGAGGGGGGAGGCAGCCCCAGCATTTT,CASSERGGRQPQHF
TRBD2,-,TRBJ2-3,TRBV4-1,TGCGCCAGCAGCCAAGTACTAGCGCCGCAGTATTTT,CASSQVLAPQYF
TRBD1,-,TRBJ1-2,TRBV7-3,TGTGCCAGCAGCTCAACGGGACAGCTAAACTATGGCTACACCTTC,CASSSTGQLNYGYTF
TRBD1,once,TRBJ1-2,TRBV25-1,TGTGCCAGCAGCAGGGGGCCTAACTATGGCTACACCTTC,CASSRGPNYGYTF
-,-,TRBJ2-2,TRBV29-1,TGCAGCGCCTCTCCCCCCGCGAACACCGGGGAGCTGTTTTTT,CSASPPANTGELFF
-,-,TRBJ1-4,TRBV2,TGTGCCAGCAAAGAACAGGGTTCTAATGAAAAACTGTTTTTT,CASKEQGSNEKLFF
-,-,TRBJ2-5,TRBV5-4,TGTGCCAGCAGCTTGCGGCAGAAAGAGACCCAGTACTTC,CASSLRQKETQYF
TRBD1,-,TRBJ2-5,TRBV11-2,TGTGCCAGCAGCCCGGACAGGGTGGCACAAGAGACCCAGTACTTC,CASSPDRVAQETQYF
-,-,TRBJ1-5,TRBV15,TGTGCCACCAGCAGGCCCAGGGGAGACGATCAGCCCCAGCATTTT,CATSRPRGDDQPQHF
-,few,TRBJ2-3,TRBV5-1,TGCGCCAGCAGCCAGGTCGGGGTTGATACGCAGTATTTT,CASSQVGVDTQYF
-,-,TRBJ2-7,TRBV10-3,TGTGCCATCAGAGATACCGGGACAAGCTACGAGCAGTACTTC,CAIRDTGTSYEQYF
TRBD2,-,TRBJ2-5,TRBV7-6,TGTGCCAGCAGCTTAGGGCTAGCGGGGGGACCCGATGGGACCCAGTACTTC,CASSLGLAGGPDGTQYF